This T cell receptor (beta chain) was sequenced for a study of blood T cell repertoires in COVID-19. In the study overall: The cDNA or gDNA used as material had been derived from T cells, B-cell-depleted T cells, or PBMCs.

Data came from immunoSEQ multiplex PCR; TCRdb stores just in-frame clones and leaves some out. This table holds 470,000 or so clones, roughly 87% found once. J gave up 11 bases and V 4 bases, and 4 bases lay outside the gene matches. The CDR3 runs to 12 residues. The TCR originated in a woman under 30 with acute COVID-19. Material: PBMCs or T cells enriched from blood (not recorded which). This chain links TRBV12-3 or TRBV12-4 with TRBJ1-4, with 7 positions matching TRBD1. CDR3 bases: TGTGCCAGCAGTTACTCAGGGGGTAAACTGTTTTTT. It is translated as CASSYSGGKLFF.